Only one count was recorded for the clone carrying this T cell receptor beta chain. Its antigen is not identified. PCR primers comprised 60 Vbeta and 13 Jbeta primers. Measured with immunoSEQ multiplex PCR; TCRdb has only the in-frame clones, and not every one. This sample yields some 200,000 clones, of which about four fifths are seen a single time; 1.5% to 1.7% belongs to the top ten. The data derive from a study of cytomegalovirus exposure and HLA in healthy donors. Study information: The study's early data release held about 85 million unique TCRs from HLA-typed donors. Study-level findings and limits: Judged likely to be a sequencing artifact was a cluster of highly shared sequence variants.

The CDR3 sequence is 17 residues long. CDR1 and CDR2 from the germline V gene are LGHNA and YNFKEQ. Trimming cost V 4 bases and J 3 bases; bases outside gene matches: 9. The sequence was obtained from a girl aged 10-17 years in good health and CMV-seropositive. The sequenced material came from PBMCs. The rearrangement joins TRBV4-2 to TRBJ2-3, with TRBD2 matching 11 bases. The DNA of the CDR3 is TGTGCCAGCAGCCCACAGAGTAGCGGGGGGGCGACAGATACGCAGTATTTT. Protein sequence: CASSPQSSGGATDTQYF.